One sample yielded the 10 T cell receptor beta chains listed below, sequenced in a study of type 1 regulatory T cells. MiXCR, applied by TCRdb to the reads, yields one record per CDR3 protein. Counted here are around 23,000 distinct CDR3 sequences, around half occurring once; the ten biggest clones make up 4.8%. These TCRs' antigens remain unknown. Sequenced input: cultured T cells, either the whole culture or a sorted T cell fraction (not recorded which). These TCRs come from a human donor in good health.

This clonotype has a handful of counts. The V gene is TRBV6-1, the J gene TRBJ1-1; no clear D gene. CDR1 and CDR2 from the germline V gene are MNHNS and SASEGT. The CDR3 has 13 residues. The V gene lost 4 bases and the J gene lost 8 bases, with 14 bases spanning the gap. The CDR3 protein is CASSVRWGTEAFF. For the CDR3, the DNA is TGTGCCAGCAGTGTCCGGTGGGGTACCGAAGCTTTCTTT.

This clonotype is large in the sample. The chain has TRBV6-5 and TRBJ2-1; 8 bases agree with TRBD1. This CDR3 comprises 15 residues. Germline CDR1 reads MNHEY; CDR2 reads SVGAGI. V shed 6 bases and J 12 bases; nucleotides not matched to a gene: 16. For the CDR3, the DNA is TGTGCCAGCAGCATTCCGGGACAGGCCACATCGGGGCAGTTCTTC. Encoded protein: CASSIPGQATSGQFF.

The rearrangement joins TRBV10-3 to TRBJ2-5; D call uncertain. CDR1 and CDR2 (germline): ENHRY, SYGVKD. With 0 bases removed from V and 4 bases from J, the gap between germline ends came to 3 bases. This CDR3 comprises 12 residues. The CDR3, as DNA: TGTGCCATCAGTGAGTCACGAGAGACCCAGTACTTC. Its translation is CAISESRETQYF.

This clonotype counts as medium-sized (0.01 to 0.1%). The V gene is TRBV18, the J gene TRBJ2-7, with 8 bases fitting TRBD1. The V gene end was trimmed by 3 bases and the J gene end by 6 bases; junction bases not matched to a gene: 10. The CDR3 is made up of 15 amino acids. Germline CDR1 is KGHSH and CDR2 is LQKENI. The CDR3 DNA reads TGTGCCAGCTCACCCGTTGCTGGACAGGGTAGCGAGCAGTACTTC. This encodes CASSPVAGQGSEQYF. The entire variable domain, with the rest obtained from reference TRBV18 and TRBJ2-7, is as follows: NAGVMQNPRHLVRRRGQEARLRCSPMKGHSHVYWYRQLPEEGLKFMVYLQKENIIDESGMPKERFSAEFPKEGPSILRIQQVVRGDSAAYFCASSPVAGQGSEQYFGPGTRLTVT.

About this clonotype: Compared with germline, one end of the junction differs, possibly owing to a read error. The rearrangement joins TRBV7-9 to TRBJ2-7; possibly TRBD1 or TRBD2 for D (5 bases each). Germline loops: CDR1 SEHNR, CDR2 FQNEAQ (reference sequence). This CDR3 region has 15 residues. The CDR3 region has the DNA TGTGCCAGCACCTTACTGGGACCCAGCTCCTACGAGCAGTACTTC. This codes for CASTLLGPSSYEQYF. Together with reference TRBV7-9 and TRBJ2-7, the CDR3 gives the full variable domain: DTGVSQNPRHKITKRGQNVTFRCDPISEHNRLYWYRQTLGQGPEFLTYFQNEAQLEKSRLLSDRFSAERPKGSFSTLEIQRTEQGDSAMYLCASTLLGPSSYEQYFGPGTRLTVT.

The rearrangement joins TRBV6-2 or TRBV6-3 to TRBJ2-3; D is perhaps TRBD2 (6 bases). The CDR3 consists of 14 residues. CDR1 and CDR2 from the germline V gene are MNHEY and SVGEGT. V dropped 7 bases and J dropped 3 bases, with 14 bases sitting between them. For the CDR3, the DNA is TGTGCCAGCACCCCGGGACTGACGACAGATACGCAGTATTTT. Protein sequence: CASTPGLTTDTQYF.

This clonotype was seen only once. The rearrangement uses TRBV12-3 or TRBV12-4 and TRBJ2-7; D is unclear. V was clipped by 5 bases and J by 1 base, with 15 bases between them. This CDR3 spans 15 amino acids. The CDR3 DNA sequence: TGTGCCAGCAGTCCCGTTCGCACGCGTTCCTACGAGCAGTACTTC. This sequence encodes CASSPVRTRSYEQYF.

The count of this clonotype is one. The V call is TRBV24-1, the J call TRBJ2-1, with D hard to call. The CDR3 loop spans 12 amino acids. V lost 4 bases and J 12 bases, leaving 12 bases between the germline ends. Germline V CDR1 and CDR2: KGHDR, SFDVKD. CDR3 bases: TGTGCCACCAGTGAACCGGGTGTTGGGCAGTTCTTC. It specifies CATSEPGVGQFF.

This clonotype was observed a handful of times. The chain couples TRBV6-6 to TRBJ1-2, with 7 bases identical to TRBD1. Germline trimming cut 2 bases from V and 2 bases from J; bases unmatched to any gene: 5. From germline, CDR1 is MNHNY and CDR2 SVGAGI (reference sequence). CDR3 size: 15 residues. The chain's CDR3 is CASSYPLGQNYGYTF. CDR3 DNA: TGTGCCAGCAGTTACCCTCTGGGACAGAACTATGGCTACACCTTC.

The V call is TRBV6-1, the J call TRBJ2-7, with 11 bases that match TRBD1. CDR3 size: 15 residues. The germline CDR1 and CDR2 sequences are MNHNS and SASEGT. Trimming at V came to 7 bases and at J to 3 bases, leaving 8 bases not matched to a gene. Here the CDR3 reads CASNLGGQGVYEQYF. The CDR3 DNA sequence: TGTGCCAGCAACCTAGGGGGACAGGGGGTCTACGAGCAGTACTTC.